Below, 17 T cell receptor beta chains from the same sample are listed, as sequenced in a study of blood T cells in healthy people across ages. Sample-barcoded 5' priming and a J-beta primer mix drove a second PCR of 7 to 11 cycles. TCRdb passed the 5' RACE reads through MiXCR, listing each CDR3 protein once. In the table there are 630,000 or so distinct CDR3 sequences, about 28% of which are singletons. Material: blood. These receptors were taken from a woman older than 75 in good health.

As concerns this clonotype: One end of the junction varies from germline; a read error may be responsible. The chain couples TRBV20-1 to TRBJ2-5; 7 bases line up with TRBD2. This CDR3 comprises 14 residues. Germline V gene sequence: CDR1 DFQATT, CDR2 SNEGSKA (reference sequence). The chain's CDR3 is CSASPPAGVGTQYF. In DNA form, the CDR3 reads TGCAGCGCTAGCCCCCCGGCGGGGGTGGGGACCCAGTACTTC.

The chain joins TRBV7-9 to TRBJ2-3, with TRBD2 as a possible D gene (6 bases). V lost 5 bases and J 1 base, leaving 13 bases between the germline ends. Germline CDR1 SEHNR, CDR2 FQNEAQ (reference sequence). This CDR3 has 15 residues. The CDR3 spells CASSPRDLGTDTQYF. As DNA, the CDR3 is TGTGCCAGCAGCCCACGGGACTTGGGCACAGATACGCAGTATTTT.

This clonotype was recorded a few times. This chain connects TRBV4-1 to TRBJ1-6; D is undetermined. There are 16 residues in the CDR3. V was pared by 3 bases and J by 3 bases, with 12 bases between. Germline V gene sequence: CDR1 MGHRA, CDR2 YSYEKL. The chain's CDR3 is CASSHGEGNYNSPLHF. Written as DNA, the CDR3 is TGCGCCAGCAGCCACGGCGAGGGCAACTATAATTCACCCCTCCACTTT.

This chain uses TRBV29-1 with TRBJ2-5; D gene unclear. Near its end, the DNA agrees better with TRBJ2-7, so the J call may be wrong. Germline V gene lookup returns CDR1 SQVTM and CDR2 ANQGSEA. CDR3 size: 13 residues. CDR3 sequence (DNA): TGCAGCGTTGAAGGGCAGACCTTCTACGAGCAGTACTTC. It specifies CSVEGQTFYEQYF.

This clonotype appeared many times. The V gene is TRBV10-3, the J gene TRBJ2-1; D not resolved. Germline CDR1 reads ENHRY; CDR2 reads SYGVKD. This CDR3 is built from 11 residues. V dropped 7 bases and J dropped 4 bases, with 5 bases sitting between them. The CDR3 sequence is CAINQYNEQFF. The CDR3 DNA is TGTGCCATCAACCAATACAATGAGCAGTTCTTC.

This clonotype has a count of ten or more. CDR3 residues: CASSVGRGSWETQYF. DNA for the CDR3: TGTGCCAGCAGCGTAGGGCGGGGGTCGTGGGAGACCCAGTACTTC. The rearrangement uses TRBV9 and TRBJ2-5; 7 bases are shared with TRBD2. The germline CDR1 and CDR2 sequences are SGDLS and YYNGEE. This CDR3 spans 15 amino acids. V trimming: 0 bases; J trimming: 5 bases; junction bases outside the gene matches: 7.

This clonotype was recorded many times. The chain joins TRBV6-2 or TRBV6-3 to TRBJ2-1, with 8 bases lining up with TRBD2. There are 15 residues in the CDR3. Germline V gives CDR1 MNHEY, CDR2 SVGEGT. J was trimmed by 1 base and V by 6 bases; bases with no gene match: 5. The CDR3 bases are TGTGCCAGCAGGACTAGCGATATTTCCTACAATGAGCAGTTCTTC. Translating it yields CASRTSDISYNEQFF.

This clonotype was seen repeatedly, ten times or more. J is TRBJ1-2 and V is TRBV20-1; D remains ambiguous. CDR3 length: 10 residues. Germline CDR1 reads DFQATT; CDR2 reads SNEGSKA (reference sequence). The V and J ends lost 0 bases and 10 bases respectively, with 6 bases between them. CDR3: CSARELAYTF. The CDR3 DNA follows: TGCAGTGCTAGAGAACTCGCCTACACCTTC.

This clonotype was counted many times. V and J are TRBV20-1 and TRBJ2-7, with D hard to call. Germline values: CDR1 DFQATT, CDR2 SNEGSKA (reference sequence). Trimming pared 3 bases from V and 3 bases from J, leaving 12 bases between. The CDR3 has 13 residues. In nucleotides, the CDR3 is TGCAGTGCTAGGGGTATTGTCGGCTACGAGCAGTACTTC. Encoded protein: CSARGIVGYEQYF.

The chain has TRBV29-1 and TRBJ2-5; D call uncertain. Near its end, the DNA agrees better with TRBJ2-7, so the J call may be wrong. Germline CDR1 SQVTM, CDR2 ANQGSEA. The CDR3 is 14 amino acids. This chain's CDR3 is CSVVPKGLAYEQYF. In DNA, the CDR3 is TGCAGCGTTGTCCCCAAGGGTTTGGCCTACGAGCAGTACTTC.

This clonotype was recorded at least ten times. The chain is built from TRBV7-8 and TRBJ2-7; D is ambiguous. V was shortened by 0 bases and J by 2 bases, with 11 bases between the two germline ends. CDR1 and CDR2 from the germline V gene are SGHVS and FQNEAQ. CDR3 length: 15 amino acids. Written as DNA, the CDR3 is TGTGCCAGCAGCTTAGCGTTCTCACCAGCCTACGAGCAGTACTTC. Its protein is CASSLAFSPAYEQYF.

This clonotype came up many times. This chain links TRBV5-1 with TRBJ2-1, with 9 bases identical to TRBD2. CDR1 and CDR2 from the germline V gene are SGHRS and YFSETQ. The CDR3 length is 15 residues. The V gene end was trimmed by 0 bases and the J gene end by 8 bases; junction bases not matched to a gene: 6. The CDR3 protein is CASSLVAGDADEQFF. The CDR3 coding sequence is TGCGCCAGCAGCTTGGTAGCGGGGGATGCGGATGAGCAGTTCTTC. The variable domain in full, completed from reference TRBV5-1 and TRBJ2-1, reads KAGVTQTPRYLIKTRGQQVTLSCSPISGHRSVSWYQQTPGQGLQFLFEYFSETQRNKGNFPGRFSGRQFSNSRSEMNVSTLELGDSALYLCASSLVAGDADEQFFGPGTRLTVL.

V usage is TRBV5-1 and J usage is TRBJ2-1; TRBD2 matches at 12 bases. Losses at the gene ends were 7 bases for V and 0 bases for J; bases not matched to a gene: 5. This CDR3 comprises 16 residues. Germline CDR1 SGHRS, CDR2 YFSETQ. This CDR3 is CASGLAGSSSYNEQFF. CDR3 bases: TGCGCCAGCGGACTAGCGGGGTCTAGCTCCTACAATGAGCAGTTCTTC. Full variable domain (rest looked up from reference TRBV5-1 and TRBJ2-1): KAGVTQTPRYLIKTRGQQVTLSCSPISGHRSVSWYQQTPGQGLQFLFEYFSETQRNKGNFPGRFSGRQFSNSRSEMNVSTLELGDSALYLCASGLAGSSSYNEQFFGPGTRLTVL.

This clonotype was picked up many times. The rearrangement joins TRBV4-3 to TRBJ2-2, with 8 bases lining up with TRBD1. This CDR3 region has 15 residues. Germline CDR1 reads LGHNA; CDR2 reads YSLEER. V lost 3 bases to trimming and J lost 7 bases; unmatched junction nucleotides: 7. The CDR3 DNA follows: TGCGCCAGCAGCCAGGCCACAGGGGGGAGCGGGGAGCTGTTTTTT. Amino acid sequence: CASSQATGGSGELFF.

This clonotype was seen ten or more times. This sequence joins TRBV6-6 and TRBJ2-3, with TRBD1 identical over 12 bases. The V gene's germline CDR1 is MNHNY and CDR2 SVGAGI (reference sequence). The CDR3 spans 15 residues. The V gene end was trimmed by 5 bases and the J gene end by 4 bases; junction bases not matched to a gene: 4. This chain's CDR3 is CASSTGTGGPDTQYF. The CDR3 bases are TGTGCCAGCAGTACCGGGACAGGGGGCCCAGATACGCAGTATTTT.

The chain links TRBV5-1 to TRBJ1-1, with D hard to call. The germline V gene has CDR1 SGHRS and CDR2 YFSETQ. V was shortened by 2 bases and J by 1 base, with 12 bases between the two germline ends. CDR3 length: 15 residues. The CDR3 sequence: CASSFGTVQNTEAFF. In nucleotides, the CDR3 is TGCGCCAGCAGCTTTGGAACGGTTCAGAACACTGAAGCTTTCTTT.

This clonotype was recorded only once. The gene calls are TRBV20-1 and TRBJ1-2, with a tentative D call TRBD1 (5 bases). The CDR3 consists of 15 residues. The V gene's germline CDR1 is DFQATT and CDR2 SNEGSKA (reference sequence). The V end was cut by 1 base, the J end by 3 bases, with 15 bases between. CDR3 DNA: TGCAGTGCTAGAGGGGCAGGGACGCTCTACTATGGCTACACCTTC. Translating gives CSARGAGTLYYGYTF.